This T cell receptor (beta chain) was documented in a study of T-cell reconstitution after alpha-beta-depleted transplantation in children. The CDR3 length is 15 residues. Germline-derived CDR1 and CDR2 are SGHRS and YFSETQ. Losses at the gene ends were 4 bases for V and 5 bases for J; bases not matched to a gene: 8. This clonotype was seen more than once but under ten times. As it was prepared, the TCRbeta library received unique molecular identifiers. Via MiXCR, TCRdb re-called the PCR reads, giving one row per CDR3 protein. The data contain hundreds of thousands of distinct CDR3 sequences, roughly 14% of them singletons.

This chain links TRBV5-1 with TRBJ1-1; 10 nucleotides align to TRBD1. This TCR was sampled from a girl aged 2 to 10 with congenital amegakaryocytic thrombocytopenia, due to receive a stem cell transplant. The sample consisted of PBMCs, taken before TCRalphabeta/CD19-depleted stem cell transplant. Here the CDR3 DNA reads TGCGCCAGCAGCCCAGACAGGGGGCGCCGAACTGAAGCTTTCTTT. Amino acids: CASSPDRGRRTEAFF. The variable domain in full, with the rest retrieved from reference TRBV5-1 and TRBJ1-1, is KAGVTQTPRYLIKTRGQQVTLSCSPISGHRSVSWYQQTPGQGLQFLFEYFSETQRNKGNFPGRFSGRQFSNSRSEMNVSTLELGDSALYLCASSPDRGRRTEAFFGQGTRLTVV.